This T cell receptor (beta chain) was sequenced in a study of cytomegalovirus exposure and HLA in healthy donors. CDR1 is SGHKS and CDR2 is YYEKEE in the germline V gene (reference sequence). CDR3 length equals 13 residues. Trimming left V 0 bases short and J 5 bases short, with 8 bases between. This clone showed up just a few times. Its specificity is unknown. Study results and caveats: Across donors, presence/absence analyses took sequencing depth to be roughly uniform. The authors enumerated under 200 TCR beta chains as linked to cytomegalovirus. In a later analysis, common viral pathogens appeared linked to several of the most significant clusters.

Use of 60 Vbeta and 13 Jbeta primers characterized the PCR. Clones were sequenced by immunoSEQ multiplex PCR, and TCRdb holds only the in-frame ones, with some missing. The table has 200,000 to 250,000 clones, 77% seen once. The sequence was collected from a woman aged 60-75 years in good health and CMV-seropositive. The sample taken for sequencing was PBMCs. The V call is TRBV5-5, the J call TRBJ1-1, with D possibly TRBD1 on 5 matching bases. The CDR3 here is CASSLAGRTEAFF. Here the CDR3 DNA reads TGTGCCAGCAGCTTGGCAGGGCGGACTGAAGCTTTCTTT.